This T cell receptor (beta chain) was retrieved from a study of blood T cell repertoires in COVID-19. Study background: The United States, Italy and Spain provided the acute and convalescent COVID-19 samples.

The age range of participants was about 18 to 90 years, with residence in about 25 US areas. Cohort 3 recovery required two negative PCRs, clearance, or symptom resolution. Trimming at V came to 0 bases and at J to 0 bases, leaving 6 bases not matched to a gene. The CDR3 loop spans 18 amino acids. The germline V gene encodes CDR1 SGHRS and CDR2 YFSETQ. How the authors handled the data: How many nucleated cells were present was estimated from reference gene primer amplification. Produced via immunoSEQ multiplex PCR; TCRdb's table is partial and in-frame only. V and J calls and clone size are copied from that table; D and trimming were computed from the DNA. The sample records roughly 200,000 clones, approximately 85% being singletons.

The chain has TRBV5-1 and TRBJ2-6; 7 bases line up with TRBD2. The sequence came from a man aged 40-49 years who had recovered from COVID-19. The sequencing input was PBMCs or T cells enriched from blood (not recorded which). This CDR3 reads CASSLVLTSSSGANVLTF. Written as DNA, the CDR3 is TGCGCCAGCAGCTTGGTCCTGACTAGCAGCTCTGGGGCCAACGTCCTGACTTTC.